The TCR beta chain described here comes from a study of vaccination effects on CD4 cells after COVID-19. Points on this clone: Its cognate antigen is unknown.

The CDR3 length is 16 residues. Germline CDR1 SGDLS, CDR2 YYNGEE. The V gene end was trimmed by 4 bases and the J gene end by 4 bases; junction bases not matched to a gene: 8. After more than 8 days in culture, the CD4+ T cells were isolated. Sequencing was performed with immunoSEQ multiplex PCR; in TCRdb, only in-frame clones are kept and a portion is missing. The sample contains 45,000 to 75,000 clones, over 65% of which appear only once. The rearrangement uses TRBV9 and TRBJ2-2, with 9 bases matching TRBD2. The source was CD4+ T cells from PBMCs cultured without peptide, collected before COVID-19 vaccination. This receptor was identified in a human donor who received a COVID-19 vaccine. DNA of the CDR3: TGTGCCAGCAGCCGAGCGGGGGGCGCGGGCACCGGGGAGCTGTTTTTT. This codes for CASSRAGGAGTGELFF.